What follows are 5 T cell receptor beta chains derived from one specimen sequenced in a study of shared clonotypes between healthy human individuals. Clones were read by immunoSEQ multiplex PCR, and TCRdb kept only the in-frame ones, dropping some. The sample records about 2.4 million clones, around nine tenths being singletons. Sequenced input: naive CD4+ T cells sorted from blood. Subset defined: CD45RA+ positively selected. The receptor set was obtained from a man between 18 and 29 years old in good health.

Comment on this clone: This same CDR3 is encoded by further DNA sequences in the sample. The rearrangement links TRBV2 to TRBJ2-5, with D perhaps being TRBD1 or TRBD2 (7 bases each). The CDR3 is 13 residues long. Germline CDR1 is SNHLY and CDR2 is FYNNEI. The V end lost 5 bases, the J end lost 5 bases, and 12 bases lay between the germline ends. CDR3 coding DNA: TGTGCCAGCAGTCTCAGGGGGGGGGAGACCCAGTACTTC. It encodes CASSLRGGETQYF.

The CDR3 nucleotides are TGTGCCTGGAGAAAAGGGACAGCGGGCTCCTACGAGCAGTACTTC. Protein product: CAWRKGTAGSYEQYF. V usage is TRBV30 and J usage is TRBJ2-7; TRBD1 might be the D (7 bases). Trimming removed 3 bases from V and 0 bases from J, with 15 bases in between. This CDR3 spans 15 amino acids. CDR1 and CDR2 from the germline V gene are GTSNPN and SVGIG (reference sequence).

The genes are TRBV7-2 and TRBJ2-5; 12 bases map to TRBD2. The junction had 4 bases not matched to a gene; V was cut back by 2 bases and J by 3 bases. This CDR3 has 16 amino acids. Germline V gives CDR1 SGHTA, CDR2 FQGNSA. The CDR3 nucleotides are TGTGCCAGCAGCTTATCTAGCGGGAGGGCCAAAGAGACCCAGTACTTC. Translation: CASSLSSGRAKETQYF.

The chain couples TRBV6-1 to TRBJ2-7, with a weak D call TRBD1 (6 bases). CDR1 MNHNS and CDR2 SASEGT come from the germline V gene. The CDR3 totals 15 residues. V lost 7 bases to trimming and J lost 0 bases, with 16 bases between them. The CDR3 region has the DNA TGTGCCAGCAACTACAGGGTCACTAGCTCCTACGAGCAGTACTTC. Translation: CASNYRVTSSYEQYF.

V is TRBV6-6 and J is TRBJ2-4; D is unclear. With 11 bases removed from V and 3 bases from J, the gap between germline ends came to 23 bases. Germline CDR1 MNHNY, CDR2 SVGAGI (reference sequence). The CDR3 has 16 amino acids. The CDR3 DNA sequence: TGTGCCCCCAAGCCTCTCGGTCGCCTAGTCAAAAACATTCAGTACTTC. It translates to CAPKPLGRLVKNIQYF.